The 14 T cell receptor beta chains reported below all come from one sample, sequenced in a study of shared clonotypes between healthy human individuals. Profiling relied on immunoSEQ multiplex PCR, and the TCRdb table lists in-frame clones only, not all of them. The sample carries 2 million to 3 million clones, approximately 93% recorded once. Sequenced material: naive CD4+ T cells from PBMCs. The subset was: CD45RA+ positively selected. The receptors were sampled from a young man in good health. Some clones in this sample may be carry-over from other donors' samples.

The V and J genes are TRBV27 and TRBJ1-1; 10 bases fit TRBD1. The V segment lost 5 bases and the J segment 0 bases; nucleotides outside the gene matches: 15. The germline gives CDR1 MNHEY, CDR2 SMNVEV (reference sequence). This CDR3 has 19 residues. The CDR3 nucleotides read TGTGCCAGCAGTCCTATAAGGGATGACAGGGGGCTAATGAACACTGAAGCTTTCTTT. Protein sequence: CASSPIRDDRGLMNTEAFF.

This clone occurred once. The V and J genes are TRBV2 and TRBJ2-5, with D hard to call. The J call could be wrong; TRBJ2-7 is a better fit for the DNA end. The CDR3 is made up of 12 amino acids. The germline CDR1 and CDR2 sequences are SNHLY and FYNNEI. DNA of the CDR3: TGTGCCAGCAGTTTATTCCCGACCGAGCAGTACTTC. This sequence encodes CASSLFPTEQYF.

The chain recombines TRBV30 with TRBJ1-1; D possibly corresponds to TRBD1 (5 bases). The ends were cut back, 4 bases at V and 7 bases at J, with 13 bases in the middle. The CDR3 sequence is 12 residues long. Germline CDR1 GTSNPN, CDR2 SVGIG (reference sequence). As DNA, the CDR3 is TGTGCCTGGACCCAGGGAGGAGGTGAAGCTTTCTTT. Translation gives CAWTQGGGEAFF.

V and J are TRBV28 and TRBJ2-7; D not certain. Deletions cut 2 bases from V and 3 bases from J, with 14 bases between. Germline V gene data show CDR1 as MDHEN and CDR2 as SYDVKM. This CDR3 comprises 15 residues. The CDR3 bases are TGTGCCAGCAGTTTAAATGATTTGGGTGACTACGAGCAGTACTTC. Residues: CASSLNDLGDYEQYF.

The chain carries TRBV25-1 and TRBJ2-7; D is perhaps TRBD2 (6 bases). Germline V gene sequence: CDR1 MGHDK, CDR2 SYGVNS. The length of the CDR3 is 14 residues. V lost 4 bases to trimming and J lost 5 bases, with 15 bases between them. The CDR3 DNA sequence: TGTGCCAGCAGTGTGTCCCTAGCGAGGAACGAGCAGTACTTC. It codes for CASSVSLARNEQYF.

V usage is TRBV5-6 and J usage is TRBJ2-7, with D tentatively TRBD1 or TRBD2 (6 bases each). Trimming removed 3 bases from V and 2 bases from J, with 21 bases in between. The CDR3 is 17 amino acids. Germline V gene lookup returns CDR1 SGHDT and CDR2 YYEEEE. CDR3 DNA sequence: TGTGCCAGCAGCTCGGGTCGGTACGGGGGCCGCCCCTACGAGCAGTACTTC. Translation gives CASSSGRYGGRPYEQYF.

The rearrangement joins TRBV5-4 to TRBJ2-2, with 10 bases fitting TRBD1. CDR1 and CDR2 (germline): SGHNT, YYREEE (reference sequence). V trimming: 4 bases; J trimming: 5 bases; junction bases outside the gene matches: 5. This CDR3 is built from 15 residues. In nucleotides, the CDR3 is TGTGCCAGCAGCAGACCGGGACAGGGGACCGGGGAGCTGTTTTTT. Amino acids: CASSRPGQGTGELFF.

V gene TRBV30 combines with J gene TRBJ2-3, with D tentatively TRBD1 (5 bases). The germline V gene has CDR1 GTSNPN and CDR2 SVGIG (reference sequence). This CDR3 has 12 amino acids. The V gene lost 3 bases and the J gene lost 15 bases, with 19 bases spanning the gap. The CDR3 protein is CAWRGPGMKIYF. The CDR3 DNA is TGTGCCTGGAGGGGCCCAGGGATGAAAATTTATTTT.

The chain combines TRBV7-3 with TRBJ2-1; unclear D gene. CDR1 and CDR2 (germline): SGHTA, FQGTGA. The CDR3 spans 15 residues. Between the trimmed V and J ends, which lost 4 bases and 4 bases, there was a span of 14 bases. CDR3 DNA sequence: TGTGCCAGCAGCTCCAGCCCCTTTTTTTACAATGAGCAGTTCTTC. Protein product: CASSSSPFFYNEQFF.

This clone has just a few counts. V and J are TRBV2 and TRBJ1-4, with D possibly being TRBD1 (6 bases). The CDR3 is 14 residues long. Per the germline V gene, CDR1 is SNHLY and CDR2 is FYNNEI. V gave up 8 bases and J gave up 1 base, with 11 bases separating them. CDR3 DNA: TGTGCCAGCCGGGGGGCGCAAACTAATGAAAAACTGTTTTTT. Protein product: CASRGAQTNEKLFF.

This clone was observed once. This sequence joins TRBV29-1 and TRBJ2-5; 10 bases agree with TRBD1. V gave up 7 bases and J gave up 5 bases; unmatched junction bases: 7. Per the germline V gene, CDR1 is SQVTM and CDR2 is ANQGSEA. The CDR3 consists of 13 residues. The chain's CDR3 is CSGETGGGETQYF. Here the CDR3 DNA reads TGCAGCGGTGAGACAGGGGGCGGGGAGACCCAGTACTTC.

This clone was seen a single time. This chain uses TRBV29-1 with TRBJ2-7, with D perhaps TRBD1 or TRBD2 (5 bases each). With 6 bases removed from V and 1 base from J, the gap between germline ends came to 19 bases. The CDR3 is 15 residues long. The V gene's germline CDR1 is SQVTM and CDR2 ANQGSEA. CDR3 DNA sequence: TGCAGCGTAAGCCTAGGGACGCGTACGTCCTACGAGCAGTACTTC. It codes for CSVSLGTRTSYEQYF.

The chain employs TRBV5-4 and TRBJ2-1; 8 bases match TRBD1. CDR3 size: 15 residues. Looked up from germline, CDR1 is SGHNT and CDR2 is YYREEE (reference sequence). Losses at the gene ends were 5 bases for V and 3 bases for J; bases not matched to a gene: 7. This chain's CDR3 is CASRRTGIFYNEQFF. In nucleotides, the CDR3 is TGTGCCAGCAGGAGGACAGGGATCTTCTACAATGAGCAGTTCTTC.

The rearrangement links TRBV15 to TRBJ2-5; a possible D gene is TRBD1 (7 bases). This CDR3 region has 16 residues. V lost 4 bases and J 2 bases, leaving 17 bases between the germline ends. Germline V gene lookup returns CDR1 LNHNV and CDR2 YYDKDF (reference sequence). The CDR3 coding sequence is TGTGCCACCAGCACTTCATTGACAGGGAGGCAAGAGACCCAGTACTTC. Residues: CATSTSLTGRQETQYF. The variable domain in full, with the rest retrieved from reference TRBV15 and TRBJ2-5, is DAMVIQNPRYQVTQFGKPVTLSCSQTLNHNVMYWYQQKSSQAPKLLFHYYDKDFNNEADTPDNFQSRRPNTSFCFLDIRSPGLGDTAMYLCATSTSLTGRQETQYFGPGTRLLVL.